The 3 T cell receptor beta chains below come from one sample, sequenced in a study of OX40 agonist ivuxolimab in advanced cancers. Library method: the immunoSEQ multiplex PCR assay. Held by TCRdb, this immuneACCESS table contains in-frame sequences only and omits some clones. Under half of the omission traces to an unresolved V gene where checked; the cause of the rest is unknown. For this sample there are under 70,000 clones; 87% appear just once. Of the sample, roughly 2% is held by the ten largest clones. The sequencing used CD4+ or CD8+ T cells sorted from blood, collected in a trial of the OX40 agonist ivuxolimab. The receptors come from an adult with an advanced solid tumor such as melanoma, head and neck, liver or kidney cancer.

V and J are TRBV5-4 and TRBJ2-1; no reliable D call. In germline, CDR1 is SGHNT, CDR2 YYREEE (reference sequence). CDR3 length: 14 residues. Trimming took off 0 bases at V and 8 bases at J, with 12 bases between the two ends. CDR3 in amino acids: CASSLESPRDEQFF. The CDR3 DNA is TGTGCCAGCAGCTTGGAATCCCCCCGGGATGAGCAGTTCTTC.

CDR3 in amino acids: CASSWGTGGAGELFF. CDR3 in DNA: TGTGCCAGCAGCTGGGGCACAGGGGGGGCCGGGGAGCTGTTTTTT. The chain combines TRBV7-9 with TRBJ2-2, with D possibly TRBD1 on 8 matching bases. This CDR3 comprises 15 residues. CDR1 and CDR2 (germline): SEHNR, FQNEAQ (reference sequence). Between the trimmed V and J ends, which lost 4 bases and 6 bases, there was a span of 15 bases.

The genes are TRBV11-1 and TRBJ1-1; D is possibly TRBD1 (5 bases). V was trimmed by 1 base and J by 4 bases, leaving 10 bases between them. The CDR3 loop spans 14 amino acids. Germline lookup yields CDR1 SGHAT and CDR2 FQDESV (reference sequence). CDR3 sequence (DNA): TGTGCCAGCAGCTTAGAGCGGGGCTTCACTGAAGCTTTCTTT. It is translated as CASSLERGFTEAFF. The entire variable domain, with the rest obtained from reference TRBV11-1 and TRBJ1-1, is as follows: EAEVAQSPRYKITEKSQAVAFWCDPISGHATLYWYRQILGQGPELLVQFQDESVVDDSQLPKDRFSAERLKGVDSTLKIQPAELGDSAMYLCASSLERGFTEAFFGQGTRLTVV.